The clone carrying this T cell receptor (beta chain) was observed a few times. Its antigen is as yet unknown. This sample was taken from a study of molecular identifiers for immune sequencing clone quantification. The CDR3 loop spans 13 amino acids. Germline V gene sequence: CDR1 MNHEY, CDR2 SVGAGI. V lost 6 bases and J 4 bases, leaving 13 bases between the germline ends. Libraries used roughly 20,000 to 1,000,000 sorted naive CD8 T cells and 10%, 30% or 50% RNA input. Study-wide findings and caveats: It was shown that clones above 20 RNA copies held over 99% of effector molecules, but under 1% in naive cells. Because of identical TCR molecules sharing a barcode, sizes of highly expanded clones could be underestimated.

From the PCR reads, TCRdb called clonotypes with MiXCR, one entry per CDR3 protein. This sample yields 85,000 to 90,000 distinct CDR3 sequences, of which roughly 23% are seen a single time; about 0.8% belongs to the top ten. This TCR was sampled from a human donor in good health. Some libraries in this study had Jurkat cell RNA spiked in. Input material: naive CD8+ T cells from blood, with Jurkat cell RNA spiked in. Described subset: FACS-sorted CD8+CD4-CCR7+CD45RA+ naive T cells. The chain is built from TRBV6-5 and TRBJ2-7; tentatively, D is TRBD1 (7 bases). CDR3 sequence (DNA): TGTGCCAGCAGGGCGGGACAGATATACGAGCAGTACTTC. This sequence encodes CASRAGQIYEQYF.